This T cell receptor (beta chain) emerged from a study of blood T cells in healthy people across ages. Study outcomes and limitations: A conclusive naive versus antigen-experienced comparison was prevented by the unsorted PBMCs.

Using a J-beta primer mix together with a sample-barcoded 5' primer, a second PCR was run for roughly 7 to 12 cycles. Tags on each cDNA molecule came from a template-switch adaptor with 12 random nucleotides. Using its own MiXCR run on the 5' RACE reads, TCRdb lists one record per CDR3 protein. The profile shows approximately 1,000,000 distinct CDR3 sequences, 35% to 40% of them singletons. V was shortened by 5 bases and J by 0 bases, with 17 bases between the two germline ends. Germline V gene sequence: CDR1 DFQATT, CDR2 SNEGSKA (reference sequence). The CDR3 spans 16 residues. About this clonotype itself: Its antigen is not known.

This chain links TRBV20-1 with TRBJ2-1, with a tentative D call TRBD2 (6 bases). The receptor's source is a man aged 18 to 30 in good health. The sequenced sample was blood. CDR3 DNA: TGCAGTGCTCCAAACCGGGAGCGGAGCTCCTACAATGAGCAGTTCTTC. Protein product: CSAPNRERSSYNEQFF.